One sample yielded the 3 T cell receptor beta chains listed below, sequenced in a study of response to subunit inactivated influenza vaccine. Via MiXCR, TCRdb re-called the RT-PCR reads, giving one row per CDR3 protein. The sample shows around 500,000 distinct CDR3 sequences, about 10% of them seen only once. The input for sequencing was PBMCs from blood, taken more than 35 days after vaccination. All receptors come from a man aged 50-60 years who received an inactivated influenza vaccine.

The sample holds many counts of this clonotype. The rearrangement joins TRBV11-2 to TRBJ2-1; D unclear. Deletions cut 1 base from V and 1 base from J, with 11 bases between. Germline CDR1 SGHAT, CDR2 FQNNGV. The CDR3 extends over 16 amino acids. The CDR3 nucleotides are TGTGCCAGCAGCTTAGTATCGAACCCGTCCTACAATGAGCAGTTCTTC. Amino acids: CASSLVSNPSYNEQFF.

V usage is TRBV5-1 and J usage is TRBJ2-2; the match to TRBD2 covers 9 bases. The CDR3 runs 16 residues. The germline V gene has CDR1 SGHRS and CDR2 YFSETQ. J lost 6 bases, V lost 2 bases, and 8 bases had no gene match. CDR3 in amino acids: CASSFRASGAPGELFF. For the CDR3, the DNA is TGCGCCAGCAGCTTTAGGGCTAGCGGGGCTCCCGGGGAGCTGTTTTTT.

This clonotype was observed a few times. The chain is built from TRBV7-2 and TRBJ2-5; tentative D call: TRBD1 (6 bases). The CDR3 totals 15 residues. Per germline, CDR1 SGHTA and CDR2 FQGNSA. Trimming shortened V by 4 bases and J by 5 bases, and 17 bases separated the two germline ends. CDR3 DNA sequence: TGTGCCAGCAGCTCGCAACAGGGCGAGTGGGAGACCCAGTACTTC. Translation: CASSSQQGEWETQYF.